This T cell receptor beta chain was found in a study of shared clonotypes between healthy human individuals. Study information: Each donor's CD4 naive and CD4 memory cells filled three plates apiece, CD8 naive two, and CD8 memory one. Study results and caveats: Clonotype sharing among donors was expected to depend on sequencing depth.

In the CD4+ fraction, cells were divided into CD45RA+ naive and CD45RA-negative memory subsets. In regard to this clone: What it binds is unknown.

The germline gives CDR1 MDHEN, CDR2 SYDVKM. This CDR3 has 13 residues. TCRdb's copy holds only in-frame clones and misses some; the assay was immunoSEQ multiplex PCR. The sample carries 2 million to 3 million clones, 80% to 95% recorded once. The rearrangement joins TRBV28 to TRBJ2-5; tentatively, D is TRBD1 or TRBD2 (5 bases each). The end of the DNA fits TRBJ2-7 better, so the J call may be wrong. Source material: naive CD4+ T cells from PBMCs. Subset meaning: CD45RA+ positively selected. The clonotype was recovered from a man younger than 35 in good health. Some clones in this sample may be carry-over from other donors' samples. Here the CDR3 reads CASRPGRIYEQYF. The CDR3 DNA follows: TGTGCCAGCAGACCGGGACGGATCTACGAGCAGTACTTC.